The 17 T cell receptor beta chains listed next were all sequenced from one sample in a study of T cell clones after liver transplantation. The repertoire was sequenced with immunoSEQ multiplex PCR; TCRdb's copy has only in-frame clones and lacks some. The sample lists around 110,000 clones, 90% seen once, with 0.65% to 0.85% in the top ten. Sequenced material: CD4+ T cells from blood, taken 12 months after liver transplant. The receptors shown here come from a human patient who received a liver transplant. Some of these T cells may belong to the graft donor.

The table lists this clone with a count of one. J is TRBJ2-2 and V is TRBV10-1; 8 bases match TRBD1. CDR1 and CDR2 (germline): WNHNN, SYGVQD (reference sequence). With V trimmed by 10 bases and J by 3 bases, 10 bases remained unmatched. This CDR3 has 15 residues. Written as DNA, the CDR3 is TGCGCCACCCATCCGGACAGGGAGGACACCGGGGAGCTGTTTTTT. Translating gives CATHPDREDTGELFF.

The V call is TRBV10-3, the J call TRBJ1-4; 8 bases are shared with TRBD1. The ends lost 8 bases at V and 10 bases at J; junction bases unmatched: 12. Per the germline V gene, CDR1 is ENHRY and CDR2 is SYGVKD. This CDR3 is 14 amino acids long. The CDR3 region has the DNA TGTGCCATCGGAGGAGGACAGGGCCAAGGAAAACTGTTTTTT. Amino acids: CAIGGGQGQGKLFF.

The V gene is TRBV28, the J gene TRBJ1-2; D not resolved. Germline V lookup: CDR1 MDHEN, CDR2 SYDVKM. The germline V and J ends were trimmed by 2 bases and 7 bases, with 17 bases remaining between them. The CDR3 covers 15 residues. This CDR3 reads CASSLLVGESSGYTF. The CDR3 DNA sequence: TGTGCCAGCAGTTTACTGGTCGGGGAATCGAGTGGCTACACCTTC.

The gene calls are TRBV7-9 and TRBJ2-7; 9 positions match TRBD1. The trim removed 5 bases at V and 6 bases at J, leaving 14 bases unmatched. Germline V lookup: CDR1 SEHNR, CDR2 FQNEAQ (reference sequence). The CDR3 is made up of 16 amino acids. DNA of the CDR3: TGTGCCAGCAGCCCATACGGACAGGGGAGTTCGGTCGAGCAGTACTTC. This gives the protein CASSPYGQGSSVEQYF.

This chain uses TRBV28 with TRBJ2-5; 8 bases match TRBD2. J lost 1 base, V lost 5 bases, and 6 bases had no gene match. From germline, CDR1 is MDHEN and CDR2 SYDVKM. This CDR3 has 15 residues. The DNA for the CDR3 is TGTGCCAGCAGTCCGGGAACTAGCGGCCAAGAGACCCAGTACTTC. It translates to CASSPGTSGQETQYF.

V is TRBV29-1 and J is TRBJ1-4, with 8 bases aligning to TRBD1. The CDR3 contains 11 residues. CDR1 is SQVTM and CDR2 is ANQGSEA in the germline V gene. With 4 bases clipped from V and 8 bases from J, the junction kept 0 bases outside the gene matches. The CDR3 loop reads CSVGTGEKLFF. The CDR3 DNA reads TGCAGCGTTGGGACAGGGGAAAAACTGTTTTTT.

The CDR3 DNA is TGTGCCAGCAGTCCACCGGGACAGGGCAATCAGCCCCAGCATTTT. Its protein product is CASSPPGQGNQPQHF. This chain links TRBV6-6 with TRBJ1-5; TRBD1 aligns across 8 bases. CDR1 is MNHNY, CDR2 SVGAGI, per germline (reference sequence). This CDR3 spans 15 amino acids. Unmatched junction bases numbered 5, after V lost 5 bases and J lost 2 bases.

This chain connects TRBV12-1 to TRBJ2-7; TRBD2 is the table's D call, not checked against the DNA. TRBV12-1 is marked as a pseudogene. The CDR3 has 17 amino acids. CDR3 sequence (DNA): TGTGCCAGCACCCCCCTTCGAGCGGGAGGGAGCTCCTACGAGCAGTACTTC. Translating it yields CASTPLRAGGSSYEQYF.

The genes are TRBV19 and TRBJ1-2; 7 positions agree with TRBD1. The CDR3 has 15 residues. Germline V lookup: CDR1 LNHDA, CDR2 SQIVND (reference sequence). V shed 4 bases and J 4 bases; nucleotides not matched to a gene: 9. CDR3 nucleotides: TGTGCCAGTAGTACCCCGGACAGGATTTTCTATGGCTACACCTTC. Its protein is CASSTPDRIFYGYTF. Looking up the rest from reference TRBV19 and TRBJ1-2 gives the full variable domain: DGGITQSPKYLFRKEGQNVTLSCEQNLNHDAMYWYRQDPGQGLRLIYYSQIVNDFQKGDIAEGYSVSREKKESFPLTVTSAQKNPTAFYLCASSTPDRIFYGYTFGSGTRLTVV.

Only one count was recorded for this clone. The chain has TRBV4-2 and TRBJ1-2; D remains ambiguous. Germline CDR1 reads LGHNA; CDR2 reads YNFKEQ. V was pared by 1 base and J by 3 bases, with 6 bases between. The CDR3 contains 13 residues. The CDR3 reads CASSQGDDYGYTF. The CDR3, as DNA: TGTGCCAGCAGCCAAGGCGACGACTATGGCTACACCTTC.

The rearrangement joins TRBV6-5 to TRBJ2-1; 9 positions match TRBD2. CDR3 length: 14 amino acids. The junction had 6 bases not matched to a gene; V was cut back by 0 bases and J by 12 bases. Germline V gene lookup returns CDR1 MNHEY and CDR2 SVGAGI. CDR3 region: CASSYSGREGPQFF. CDR3 in DNA: TGTGCCAGCAGTTACTCGGGGCGGGAGGGCCCGCAGTTCTTC.

This chain connects TRBV25-1 to TRBJ2-2; 8 nucleotides align to TRBD2. J gave up 7 bases and V 2 bases, and 9 bases lay outside the gene matches. The germline CDR1 and CDR2 sequences are MGHDK and SYGVNS. There are 16 residues in the CDR3. CDR3 nucleotides: TGTGCCAGCAGTGAAGCGGGACTAGGGAGCGGCGGGGAGCTGTTTTTT. Protein sequence: CASSEAGLGSGGELFF. Using reference TRBV25-1 and TRBJ2-2 for the parts outside the CDR3, the full variable domain is EADIYQTPRYLVIGTGKKITLECSQTMGHDKMYWYQQDPGMELHLIHYSYGVNSTEKGDLSSESTVSRIRTEHFPLTLESARPSHTSQYLCASSEAGLGSGGELFFGEGSRLTVL.

V gene TRBV5-8 combines with J gene TRBJ1-3, with TRBD1 matching 7 bases. The V segment lost 4 bases and the J segment 4 bases; nucleotides outside the gene matches: 8. Germline lookup yields CDR1 SGHTS and CDR2 YDEGEE. The CDR3 is 15 residues long. The CDR3 DNA is TGTGCCAGCAGCCTGAGACAGGGCCGCGGAAACACCATATATTTT. Translated: CASSLRQGRGNTIYF.

The rearrangement joins TRBV28 to TRBJ1-5, with 7 nucleotides matching TRBD1. Germline V lookup: CDR1 MDHEN, CDR2 SYDVKM. V lost 3 bases, J lost 1 base, and 3 bases stayed unmatched. CDR3 length: 15 residues. CDR3 sequence reads: CASSLGGQSNQPQHF. The DNA for the CDR3 is TGTGCCAGCAGTTTGGGGGGACAGAGCAATCAGCCCCAGCATTTT.

In DNA form, the CDR3 reads TGTGCCAGCAGCTTAGCGGCAGAAGAGACCCAGTACTTC. It translates to CASSLAAEETQYF. The V call is TRBV11-3, the J call TRBJ2-5; unclear D gene. The CDR3 is 13 amino acids. Between the trimmed V and J ends, which lost 1 base and 3 bases, there was a span of 6 bases. Germline V lookup: CDR1 SGHNT, CDR2 YENEEA.

The CDR3 DNA reads as TGTGCCAGCAGAGGGGGACTAGAAGAGACCCAGTACTTC. Its protein is CASRGGLEETQYF. The rearrangement uses TRBV2 and TRBJ2-5; 8 bases align to TRBD2. Germline CDR1 reads SNHLY; CDR2 reads FYNNEI. J was trimmed by 3 bases and V by 6 bases; bases with no gene match: 3. This CDR3 has 13 residues.

The gene calls are TRBV18 and TRBJ1-1; 8 positions agree with TRBD1. Germline CDR1 and CDR2: KGHSH and LQKENI. This CDR3 has 16 residues. Trimming removed 1 base from V and 7 bases from J; junction bases left unmatched: 11. The CDR3 spells CASSPLTAQGAGEAFF. CDR3 sequence (DNA): TGTGCCAGCTCACCACTAACGGCGCAGGGGGCGGGTGAAGCTTTCTTT.